Listed here are 20 T cell receptor beta chains from one sample, sequenced in a study of control samples from healthy donors and cancer patients. Method: immunoSEQ multiplex PCR; TCRdb's copy keeps in-frame clones and lacks some. Altogether about 150,000 clones are present, roughly nine tenths being singletons, with the ten largest covering 0.68%. Material: blood. The origin of the receptors is a woman aged 30 to 39 in good health.

The CDR3 reads CASSADPNSGNTIYF. In DNA form, the CDR3 reads TGTGCCAGCAGCGCGGACCCAAACTCTGGAAACACCATATATTTT. The chain links TRBV7-9 to TRBJ1-3; D not certain. Per the germline V gene, CDR1 is SEHNR and CDR2 is FQNEAQ (reference sequence). Between the trimmed V and J ends, which lost 5 bases and 0 bases, there was a span of 11 bases. The CDR3 is made up of 15 amino acids.

This clone was seen a handful of times. The chain has TRBV30 and TRBJ1-5; D is uncertain. Germline V lookup: CDR1 GTSNPN, CDR2 SVGIG (reference sequence). The ends were cut back, 0 bases at V and 1 base at J, with 10 bases in the middle. CDR3 length equals 15 residues. The CDR3 DNA is TGTGCCTGGAGTGTACCCCGATTGAGCAATCAGCCCCAGCATTTT. Its translation is CAWSVPRLSNQPQHF.

The rearrangement uses TRBV3-1 (or the pseudogene TRBV3-2) and TRBJ1-4; 7 bases align to TRBD1. The length of the CDR3 is 14 residues. Germline-derived CDR1 and CDR2 are LGHDT and YNNKEL (reference sequence). V dropped 5 bases and J dropped 4; count of bases not matched to a gene: 4. CDR3 sequence (DNA): TGTGCCAGCAGCTGGACAGGAGTTAATGAAAAACTGTTTTTT. Its protein is CASSWTGVNEKLFF.

The chain joins TRBV29-1 to TRBJ2-7; D remains ambiguous. The V gene lost 5 bases and the J gene lost 3 bases, with 8 bases spanning the gap. Germline CDR1 reads SQVTM; CDR2 reads ANQGSEA. The CDR3 extends over 11 amino acids. The CDR3 bases are TGCAGCGTTTCCGACAACTACGAGCAGTACTTC. Translating gives CSVSDNYEQYF.

The chain joins TRBV24-1 to TRBJ2-1; the D gene is possibly TRBD2 (6 bases). V lost 9 bases to trimming and J lost 4 bases, with 9 bases between them. CDR3 length: 12 amino acids. Germline lookup yields CDR1 KGHDR and CDR2 SFDVKD. In DNA form, the CDR3 reads TGTGCCACCTCGGGACTGTACAATGAGCAGTTCTTC. Translating gives CATSGLYNEQFF.

The chain combines TRBV3-1 (or the pseudogene TRBV3-2) with TRBJ2-1; the match to TRBD2 covers 12 bases. Losses at the gene ends were 4 bases for V and 8 bases for J; bases not matched to a gene: 3. Germline V gene sequence: CDR1 LGHDT, CDR2 YNNKEL (reference sequence). The length of the CDR3 is 14 residues. CDR3 in DNA: TGTGCCAGCAGCCCACTAGCGGGAGGCGATGAGCAGTTCTTC. The encoded protein is CASSPLAGGDEQFF.

The gene calls are TRBV10-3 and TRBJ2-1; D might be TRBD2 (5 bases). The CDR3 totals 13 residues. V gave up 11 bases and J gave up 0 bases, with 11 bases separating them. CDR1 and CDR2 from the germline V gene are ENHRY and SYGVKD. The CDR3 bases are TGTGCCTTCGGGAAGGACTCCTACAATGAGCAGTTCTTC. As protein: CAFGKDSYNEQFF.

This chain joins TRBV28 and TRBJ2-7, with 8 bases identical to TRBD1. CDR1 and CDR2 from the germline V gene are MDHEN and SYDVKM. Losses at the gene ends were 8 bases for V and 5 bases for J; bases not matched to a gene: 14. CDR3 length: 15 amino acids. The CDR3 sequence: CASSRPGQGGNEQYF. In DNA, the CDR3 is TGTGCCAGCTCCCGACCCGGACAGGGAGGAAACGAGCAGTACTTC. Variable domain in full (rest from reference TRBV28 and TRBJ2-7): DVKVTQSSRYLVKRTGEKVFLECVQDMDHENMFWYRQDPGLGLRLIYFSYDVKMKEKGDIPEGYSVSREKKERFSLILESASTNQTSMYLCASSRPGQGGNEQYFGPGTRLTVT.

The rearrangement joins TRBV6-5 to TRBJ2-6; D is perhaps TRBD2 (5 bases). CDR3 length equals 15 residues. In germline, CDR1 is MNHEY, CDR2 SVGAGI. V lost 8 bases and J lost 2, with 13 bases in between. The CDR3, as DNA: TGTGCCAGCTGTTTCGGACTTCCTGGGGCCAACGTCCTGACTTTC. Translated, it gives CASCFGLPGANVLTF.

The chain couples TRBV2 to TRBJ1-6, with D possibly matching TRBD1 (6 bases). CDR1 and CDR2 from the germline V gene are SNHLY and FYNNEI. Trimming removed 7 bases at V and 4 bases at J, with 8 bases between. The CDR3 is 13 residues long. The CDR3 loop is CASKGQYNSPLHF. Here the CDR3 DNA reads TGTGCCAGCAAAGGACAGTATAATTCACCCCTCCACTTT.

This clone showed up just once. V and J are TRBV19 and TRBJ1-5, with D uncertain. Germline V gene lookup returns CDR1 LNHDA and CDR2 SQIVND (reference sequence). With 6 bases removed from V and 0 bases from J, the gap between germline ends came to 15 bases. The CDR3 consists of 16 residues. The chain's CDR3 is CASRQSRGFSNQPQHF. DNA for the CDR3: TGTGCCAGTAGACAGAGCCGCGGTTTTAGCAATCAGCCCCAGCATTTT. The full variable domain, rest sourced from reference TRBV19 and TRBJ1-5, is DGGITQSPKYLFRKEGQNVTLSCEQNLNHDAMYWYRQDPGQGLRLIYYSQIVNDFQKGDIAEGYSVSREKKESFPLTVTSAQKNPTAFYLCASRQSRGFSNQPQHFGDGTRLSIL.

This chain uses TRBV20-1 with TRBJ1-3; D uncertain. V gave up 3 bases and J gave up 4 bases, with 4 bases separating them. The CDR3 covers 11 residues. The germline gives CDR1 DFQATT, CDR2 SNEGSKA (reference sequence). DNA for the CDR3: TGCAGTGCTAGGTCCGGAAACACCATATATTTT. Amino acids: CSARSGNTIYF.

The genes are TRBV24-1 and TRBJ2-1; TRBD1 might be the D (6 bases). The CDR3 runs to 15 residues. Deletions cut 4 bases from V and 4 bases from J, with 13 bases between. CDR1 is KGHDR, CDR2 SFDVKD, per germline. The CDR3 reads CATSEAGTPYNEQFF. CDR3 coding DNA: TGTGCCACCAGTGAGGCCGGGACACCTTACAATGAGCAGTTCTTC.

This rearrangement joins TRBV7-3 to TRBJ2-3; maybe TRBD1 (5 bases). Trimming cost V 5 bases and J 2 bases, with 26 bases left between them. The V gene's germline CDR1 is SGHTA and CDR2 FQGTGA. There are 19 residues in the CDR3. CDR3 in amino acids: CASSPRPRQRCLTTDTQYF. The DNA of the CDR3 is TGTGCCAGCAGCCCGAGACCCCGACAGCGCTGTCTAACCACAGATACGCAGTATTTT.

The V gene is TRBV28, the J gene TRBJ2-1, with 9 bases matching TRBD2. The V gene end was trimmed by 11 bases and the J gene end by 7 bases; junction bases not matched to a gene: 9. Per germline, CDR1 MDHEN and CDR2 SYDVKM. CDR3 size: 13 residues. The CDR3 sequence: CAYRVAGVNEQFF. DNA for the CDR3: TGTGCCTACAGAGTAGCGGGAGTTAATGAGCAGTTCTTC.

This clone was recorded once. This chain uses TRBV18 with TRBJ2-5; 9 bases line up with TRBD1. The V gene end was trimmed by 5 bases and the J gene end by 4 bases; junction bases not matched to a gene: 8. This CDR3 region has 15 residues. Germline CDR1 reads KGHSH; CDR2 reads LQKENI. The CDR3 region is CASSFGQGIGETQYF. The CDR3 nucleotides read TGTGCCAGCTCATTCGGACAGGGGATCGGAGAGACCCAGTACTTC.

V usage is TRBV27 and J usage is TRBJ1-5, with 9 nucleotides matching TRBD1. Germline V gene data show CDR1 as MNHEY and CDR2 as SMNVEV (reference sequence). This CDR3 has 12 residues. CDR3: CATGTGRQPQHF. The CDR3 nucleotides read TGTGCGACCGGGACAGGGCGTCAGCCCCAGCATTTT.

The table lists this clone with a few counts. The genes are TRBV2 and TRBJ2-1, with TRBD2 matching over 10 bases. V was clipped by 7 bases and J by 8 bases; unmatched bases: 5. The germline V gene encodes CDR1 SNHLY and CDR2 FYNNEI. The CDR3 is made up of 13 amino acids. The CDR3 loop reads CASMGTSEDEQFF. CDR3 DNA: TGTGCCAGCATGGGGACTAGCGAGGATGAGCAGTTCTTC.

The rearrangement joins TRBV6-5 to TRBJ2-7, with no clear D. The CDR3 length is 11 residues. Germline-derived CDR1 and CDR2 are MNHEY and SVGAGI. The ends were cut back, 2 bases at V and 4 bases at J, with 3 bases in the middle. The CDR3 sequence is CASSYLYEQYF. The CDR3 nucleotides read TGTGCCAGCAGTTACCTGTACGAGCAGTACTTC.

V usage is TRBV4-1 and J usage is TRBJ2-1; 13 nucleotides align to TRBD2. The J segment lost 7 bases and the V segment lost 2 bases, leaving 8 bases of the junction unmatched. The CDR3 runs to 17 residues. Germline CDR1 and CDR2: MGHRA and YSYEKL. The CDR3: CASSQTSTSGRWNEQFF. The CDR3 DNA follows: TGCGCCAGCAGCCAAACTTCGACTAGCGGGAGGTGGAATGAGCAGTTCTTC.